This T cell receptor (beta chain) was identified during a study of blood T cells in healthy people across ages. Study-level findings and limits: PBMC samples, being unsorted, prevented any conclusive comparison of naive and antigen-experienced cells. Strong correlation existed between TCR beta diversity and naive T cell percentage.

Isolation of PBMCs gave at least 7 million cells per sample. RNA extraction gave at least 5 micrograms of total RNA per sample. A sample-barcoded 5' primer and a J-beta primer mix were used in a second PCR of roughly 7 to 12 cycles. TCRdb re-analysed the 5' RACE reads in MiXCR, keeping a single row per CDR3 protein. The sample holds roughly 2 million distinct CDR3 sequences, around 48% seen once. As concerns this clonotype: As yet, its antigen is unknown.

V shed 10 bases and J shed 1 base, with 6 bases lying between them. This CDR3 contains 11 residues. CDR1 is MNHEY and CDR2 is SVGAGI in the germline V gene. This chain links TRBV6-5 with TRBJ2-3; D unclear. Sample: blood. This clonotype originated in a woman aged 40 to 50 in good health. CDR3 residues: CATGGTDTQYF. The CDR3 bases are TGTGCCACCGGTGGCACAGATACGCAGTATTTT.